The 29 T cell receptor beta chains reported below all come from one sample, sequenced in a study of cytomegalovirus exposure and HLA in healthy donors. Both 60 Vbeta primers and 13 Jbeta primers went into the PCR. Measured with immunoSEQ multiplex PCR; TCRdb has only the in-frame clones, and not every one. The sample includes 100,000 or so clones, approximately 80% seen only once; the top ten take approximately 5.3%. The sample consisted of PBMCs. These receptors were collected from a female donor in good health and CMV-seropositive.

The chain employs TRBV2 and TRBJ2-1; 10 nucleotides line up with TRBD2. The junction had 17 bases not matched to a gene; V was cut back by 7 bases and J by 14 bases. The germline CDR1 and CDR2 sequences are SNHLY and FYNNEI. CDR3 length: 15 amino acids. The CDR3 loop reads CASKPLVAGGPPEFF. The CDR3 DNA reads TGTGCCAGCAAGCCCCTGGTAGCGGGGGGCCCGCCTGAGTTCTTC. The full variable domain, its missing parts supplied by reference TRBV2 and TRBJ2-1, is EPEVTQTPSHQVTQMGQEVILRCVPISNHLYFYWYRQILGQKVEFLVSFYNNEISEKSEIFDDQFSVERPDGSNFTLKIRSTKLEDSAMYFCASKPLVAGGPPEFFGPGTRLTVL.

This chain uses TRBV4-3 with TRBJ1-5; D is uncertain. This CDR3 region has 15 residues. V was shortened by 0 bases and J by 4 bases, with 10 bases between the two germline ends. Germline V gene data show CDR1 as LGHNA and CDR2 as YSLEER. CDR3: CASSQEMTWNQPQHF. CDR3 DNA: TGCGCCAGCAGCCAAGAGATGACTTGGAATCAGCCCCAGCATTTT.

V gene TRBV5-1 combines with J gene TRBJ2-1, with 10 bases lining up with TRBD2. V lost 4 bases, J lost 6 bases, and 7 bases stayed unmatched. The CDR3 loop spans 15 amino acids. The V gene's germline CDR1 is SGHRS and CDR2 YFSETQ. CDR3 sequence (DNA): TGCGCCAGCAGCGAAACATGGACTAGCGGCAATGAGCAGTTCTTC. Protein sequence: CASSETWTSGNEQFF.

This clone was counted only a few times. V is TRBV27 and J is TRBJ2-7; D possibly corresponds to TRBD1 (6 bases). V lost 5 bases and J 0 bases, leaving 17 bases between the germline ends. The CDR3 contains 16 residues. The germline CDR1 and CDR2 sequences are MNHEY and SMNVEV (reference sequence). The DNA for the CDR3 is TGTGCCAGCAGTGACCTCAGGGGAGCGGACTCCTACGAGCAGTACTTC. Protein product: CASSDLRGADSYEQYF.

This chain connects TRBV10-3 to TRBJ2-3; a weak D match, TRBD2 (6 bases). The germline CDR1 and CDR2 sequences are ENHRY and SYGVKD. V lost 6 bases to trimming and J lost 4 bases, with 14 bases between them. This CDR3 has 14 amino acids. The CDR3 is CAIRMGGGSDTQYF. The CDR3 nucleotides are TGTGCCATCAGGATGGGGGGAGGCTCAGATACGCAGTATTTT.

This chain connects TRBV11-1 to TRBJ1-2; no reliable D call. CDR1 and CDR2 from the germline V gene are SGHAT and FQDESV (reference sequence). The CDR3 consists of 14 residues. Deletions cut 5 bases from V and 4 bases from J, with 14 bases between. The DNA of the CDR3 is TGTGCCAGCAGCCCGGACGGAGGATTCTATGGCTACACCTTC. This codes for CASSPDGGFYGYTF. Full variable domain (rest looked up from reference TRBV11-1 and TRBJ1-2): EAEVAQSPRYKITEKSQAVAFWCDPISGHATLYWYRQILGQGPELLVQFQDESVVDDSQLPKDRFSAERLKGVDSTLKIQPAELGDSAMYLCASSPDGGFYGYTFGSGTRLTVV.

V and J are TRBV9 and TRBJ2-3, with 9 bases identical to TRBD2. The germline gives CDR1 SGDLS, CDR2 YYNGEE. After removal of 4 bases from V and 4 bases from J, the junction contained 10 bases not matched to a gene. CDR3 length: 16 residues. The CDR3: CASSPQRTSDADTQYF. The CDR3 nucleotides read TGTGCCAGCAGCCCACAAAGGACTAGCGATGCAGATACGCAGTATTTT.

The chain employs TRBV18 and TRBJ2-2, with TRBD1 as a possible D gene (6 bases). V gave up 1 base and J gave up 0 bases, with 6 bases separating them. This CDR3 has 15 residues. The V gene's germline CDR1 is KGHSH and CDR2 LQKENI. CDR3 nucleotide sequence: TGTGCCAGCTCACCACGGACAGCGAACACCGGGGAGCTGTTTTTT. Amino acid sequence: CASSPRTANTGELFF.

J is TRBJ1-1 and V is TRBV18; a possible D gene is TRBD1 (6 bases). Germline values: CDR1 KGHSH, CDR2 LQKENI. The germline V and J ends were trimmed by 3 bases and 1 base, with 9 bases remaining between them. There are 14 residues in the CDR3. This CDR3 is CASSPGQRNTEAFF. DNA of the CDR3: TGTGCCAGCTCACCTGGACAGAGGAACACTGAAGCTTTCTTT.

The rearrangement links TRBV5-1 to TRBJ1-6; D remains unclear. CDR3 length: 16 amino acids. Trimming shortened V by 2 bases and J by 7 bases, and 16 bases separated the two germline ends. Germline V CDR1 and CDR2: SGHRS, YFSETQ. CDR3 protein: CASSFFDPGGNSPLHF. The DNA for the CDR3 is TGCGCCAGCAGCTTTTTCGACCCCGGAGGGAATTCACCCCTCCACTTT.

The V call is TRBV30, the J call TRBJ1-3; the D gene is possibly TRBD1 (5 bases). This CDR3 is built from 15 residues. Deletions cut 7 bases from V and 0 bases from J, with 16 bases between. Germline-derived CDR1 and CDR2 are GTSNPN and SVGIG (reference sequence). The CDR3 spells CAFSPPGNSGNTIYF. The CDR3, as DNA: TGTGCCTTCTCTCCACCAGGGAACTCTGGAAACACCATATATTTT.

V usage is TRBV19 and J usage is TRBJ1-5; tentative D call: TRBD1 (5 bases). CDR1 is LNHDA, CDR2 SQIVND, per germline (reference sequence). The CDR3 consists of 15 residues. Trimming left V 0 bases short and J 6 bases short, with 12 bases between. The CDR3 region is CASSIEGGRAQPQHF. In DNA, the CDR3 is TGTGCCAGTAGTATAGAGGGGGGTAGGGCTCAGCCCCAGCATTTT.

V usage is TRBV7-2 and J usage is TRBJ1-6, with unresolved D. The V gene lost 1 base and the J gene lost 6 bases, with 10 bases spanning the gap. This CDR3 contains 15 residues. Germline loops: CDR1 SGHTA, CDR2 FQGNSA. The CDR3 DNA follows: TGTGCCAGCAGCTTAGTCAGAGGGATTAATTCACCCCTCCACTTT. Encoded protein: CASSLVRGINSPLHF. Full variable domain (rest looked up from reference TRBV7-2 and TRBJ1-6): GAGVSQSPSNKVTEKGKDVELRCDPISGHTALYWYRQSLGQGLEFLIYFQGNSAPDKSGLPSDRFSAERTGGSVSTLTIQRTQQEDSAVYLCASSLVRGINSPLHFGNGTRLTVT.

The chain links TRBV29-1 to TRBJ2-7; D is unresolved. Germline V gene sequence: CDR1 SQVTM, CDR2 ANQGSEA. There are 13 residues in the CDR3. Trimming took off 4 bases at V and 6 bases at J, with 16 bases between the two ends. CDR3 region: CSVVVPLLFEQYF. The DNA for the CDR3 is TGCAGCGTTGTTGTCCCCCTCCTTTTCGAGCAGTACTTC.

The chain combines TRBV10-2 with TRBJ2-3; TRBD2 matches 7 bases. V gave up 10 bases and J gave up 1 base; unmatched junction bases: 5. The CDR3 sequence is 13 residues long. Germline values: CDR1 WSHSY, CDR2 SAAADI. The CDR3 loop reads CATVGGGTDTQYF. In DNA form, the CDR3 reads TGCGCCACCGTGGGGGGGGGCACAGATACGCAGTATTTT.

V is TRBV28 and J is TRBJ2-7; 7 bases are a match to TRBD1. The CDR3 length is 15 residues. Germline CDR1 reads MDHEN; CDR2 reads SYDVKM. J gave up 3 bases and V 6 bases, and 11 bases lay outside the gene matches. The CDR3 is CASSEPGQHDYEQYF. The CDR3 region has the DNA TGTGCCAGCAGCGAGCCGGGACAGCACGACTACGAGCAGTACTTC.

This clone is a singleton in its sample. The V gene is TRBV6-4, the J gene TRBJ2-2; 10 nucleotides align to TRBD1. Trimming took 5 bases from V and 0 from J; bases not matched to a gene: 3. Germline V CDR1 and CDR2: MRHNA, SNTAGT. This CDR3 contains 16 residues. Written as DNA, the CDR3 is TGTGCCAGCAGTCGGGACAGGGGTCCGAACACCGGGGAGCTGTTTTTT. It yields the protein CASSRDRGPNTGELFF.

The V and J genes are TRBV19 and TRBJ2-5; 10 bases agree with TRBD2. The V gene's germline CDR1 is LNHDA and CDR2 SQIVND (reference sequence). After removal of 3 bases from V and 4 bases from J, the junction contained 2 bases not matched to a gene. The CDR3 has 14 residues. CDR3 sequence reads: CASSMTSGRETQYF. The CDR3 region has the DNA TGTGCCAGTAGTATGACTAGCGGGCGAGAGACCCAGTACTTC.

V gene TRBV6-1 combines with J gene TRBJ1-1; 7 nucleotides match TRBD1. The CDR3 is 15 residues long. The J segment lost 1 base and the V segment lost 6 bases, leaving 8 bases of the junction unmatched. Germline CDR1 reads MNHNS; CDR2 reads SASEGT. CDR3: CASRGQTFKNTEAFF. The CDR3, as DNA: TGTGCCAGCAGGGGACAGACCTTCAAGAACACTGAAGCTTTCTTT.

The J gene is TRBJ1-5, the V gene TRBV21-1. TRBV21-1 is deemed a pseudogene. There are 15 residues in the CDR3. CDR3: CASSKTGGVDQPQHF. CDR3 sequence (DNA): TGTGCCAGCAGCAAAACGGGCGGGGTCGATCAGCCCCAGCATTTT.

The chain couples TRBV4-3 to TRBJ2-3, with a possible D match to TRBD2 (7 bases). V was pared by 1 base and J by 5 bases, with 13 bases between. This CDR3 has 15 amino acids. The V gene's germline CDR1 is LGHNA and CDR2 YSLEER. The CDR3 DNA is TGCGCCAGCAGCCAAGTCCCGGGGGGCCAAGATACGCAGTATTTT. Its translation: CASSQVPGGQDTQYF.

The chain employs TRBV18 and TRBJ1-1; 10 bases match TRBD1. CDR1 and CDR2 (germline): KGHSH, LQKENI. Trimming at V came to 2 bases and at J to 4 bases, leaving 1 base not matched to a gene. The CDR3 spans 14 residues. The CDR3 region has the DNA TGTGCCAGCTCACCAGGGACAGGGGTCACTGAAGCTTTCTTT. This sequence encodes CASSPGTGVTEAFF.

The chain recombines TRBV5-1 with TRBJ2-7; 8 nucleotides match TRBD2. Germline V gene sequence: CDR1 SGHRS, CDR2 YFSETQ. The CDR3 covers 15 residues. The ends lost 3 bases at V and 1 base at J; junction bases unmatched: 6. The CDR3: CASSSGTRESYEQYF. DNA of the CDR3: TGCGCCAGCAGCTCCGGGACTAGAGAGTCCTACGAGCAGTACTTC.

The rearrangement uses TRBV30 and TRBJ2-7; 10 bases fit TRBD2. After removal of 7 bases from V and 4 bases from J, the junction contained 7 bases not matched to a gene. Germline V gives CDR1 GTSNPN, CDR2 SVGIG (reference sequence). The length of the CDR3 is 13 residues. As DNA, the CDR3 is TGTGCCTTTACGGGACTAGCGACTTACGAGCAGTACTTC. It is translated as CAFTGLATYEQYF.

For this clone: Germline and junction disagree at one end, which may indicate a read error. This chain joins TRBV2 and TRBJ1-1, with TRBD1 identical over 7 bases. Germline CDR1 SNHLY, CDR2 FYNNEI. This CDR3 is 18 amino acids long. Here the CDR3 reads CASSEEAKGARRNTEAFF. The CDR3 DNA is TGTGCCAGCAGCGAAGAGGCCAAGGGGGCTCGCCGGAACACTGAAGCTTTCTTT.

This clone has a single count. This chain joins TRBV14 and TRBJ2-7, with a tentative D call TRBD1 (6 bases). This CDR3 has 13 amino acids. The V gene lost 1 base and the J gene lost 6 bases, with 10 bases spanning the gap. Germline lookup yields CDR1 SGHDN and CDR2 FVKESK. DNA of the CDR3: TGTGCCAGCAGCCAAGGTCACAGGGCCGAGCAGTACTTC. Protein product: CASSQGHRAEQYF.

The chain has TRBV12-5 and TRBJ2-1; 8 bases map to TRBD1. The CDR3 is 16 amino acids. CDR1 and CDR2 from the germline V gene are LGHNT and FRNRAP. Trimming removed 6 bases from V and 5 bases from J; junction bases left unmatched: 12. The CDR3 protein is CASGPDRGVQNNEQFF. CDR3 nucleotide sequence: TGTGCTAGTGGACCCGACAGGGGAGTTCAGAACAATGAGCAGTTCTTC. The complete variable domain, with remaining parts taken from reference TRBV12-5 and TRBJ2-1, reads DARVTQTPRHKVTEMGQEVTMRCQPILGHNTVFWYRQTMMQGLELLAYFRNRAPLDDSGMPKDRFSAEMPDATLATLKIQPSEPRDSAVYFCASGPDRGVQNNEQFFGPGTRLTVL.

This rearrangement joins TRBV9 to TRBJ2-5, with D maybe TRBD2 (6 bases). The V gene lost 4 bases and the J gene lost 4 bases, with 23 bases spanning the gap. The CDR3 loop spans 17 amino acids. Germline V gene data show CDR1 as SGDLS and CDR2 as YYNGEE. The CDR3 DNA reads TGTGCCAGCAGCCCCGCTTCGTACGGGAGCGTGGGAGAGACCCAGTACTTC. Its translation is CASSPASYGSVGETQYF.

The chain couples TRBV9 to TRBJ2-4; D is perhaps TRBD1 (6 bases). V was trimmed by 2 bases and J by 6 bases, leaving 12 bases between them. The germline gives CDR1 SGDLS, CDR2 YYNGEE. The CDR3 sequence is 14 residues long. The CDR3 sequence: CASSVRDTSNIQYF. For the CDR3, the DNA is TGTGCCAGCAGCGTCCGGGACACCTCAAACATTCAGTACTTC.